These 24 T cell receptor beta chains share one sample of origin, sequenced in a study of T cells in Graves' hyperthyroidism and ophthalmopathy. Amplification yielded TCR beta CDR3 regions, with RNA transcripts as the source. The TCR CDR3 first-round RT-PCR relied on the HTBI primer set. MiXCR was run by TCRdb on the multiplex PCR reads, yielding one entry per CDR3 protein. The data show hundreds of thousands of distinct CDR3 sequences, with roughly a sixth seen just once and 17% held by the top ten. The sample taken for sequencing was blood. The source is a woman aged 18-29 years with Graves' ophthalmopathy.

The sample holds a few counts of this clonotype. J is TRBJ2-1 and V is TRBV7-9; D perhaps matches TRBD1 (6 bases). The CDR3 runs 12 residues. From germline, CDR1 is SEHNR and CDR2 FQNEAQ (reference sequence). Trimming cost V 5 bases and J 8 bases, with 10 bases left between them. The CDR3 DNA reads TGTGCCAGCAGCATACAGGGAGATGAGCAGTTCTTC. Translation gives CASSIQGDEQFF.

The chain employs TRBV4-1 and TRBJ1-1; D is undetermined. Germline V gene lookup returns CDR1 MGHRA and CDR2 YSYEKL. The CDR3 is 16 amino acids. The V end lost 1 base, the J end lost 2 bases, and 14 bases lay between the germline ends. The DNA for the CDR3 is TGCGCCAGCAGCCAAGCCGGTGGTTTAGGAAACACTGAAGCTTTCTTT. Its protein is CASSQAGGLGNTEAFF.

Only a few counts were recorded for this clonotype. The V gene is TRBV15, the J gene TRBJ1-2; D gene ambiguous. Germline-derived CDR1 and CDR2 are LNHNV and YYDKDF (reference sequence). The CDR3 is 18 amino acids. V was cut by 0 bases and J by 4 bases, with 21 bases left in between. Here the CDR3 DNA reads TGTGCCACCAGCAGAGATCTCAGAAAGGGCCCCCAAGGCTATGGCTACACCTTC. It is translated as CATSRDLRKGPQGYGYTF.

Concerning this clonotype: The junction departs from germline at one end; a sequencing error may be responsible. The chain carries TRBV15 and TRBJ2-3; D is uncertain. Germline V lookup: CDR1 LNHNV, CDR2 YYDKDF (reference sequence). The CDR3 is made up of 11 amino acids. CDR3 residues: CVTSSGDTQYF. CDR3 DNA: TGTGTCACCAGCTCCGGAGATACGCAGTATTTT.

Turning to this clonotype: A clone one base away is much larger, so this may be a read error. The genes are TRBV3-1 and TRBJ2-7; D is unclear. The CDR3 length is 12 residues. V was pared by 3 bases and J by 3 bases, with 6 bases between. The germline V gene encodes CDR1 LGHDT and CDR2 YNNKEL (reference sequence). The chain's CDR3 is CASSHRLYEQYF. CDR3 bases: TGTGCCAGCAGCCATCGGCTCTACGAGCAGTACTTC.

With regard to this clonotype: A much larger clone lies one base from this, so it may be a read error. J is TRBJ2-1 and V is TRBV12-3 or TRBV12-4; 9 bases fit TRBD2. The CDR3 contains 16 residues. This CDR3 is CASSQGQSGRYNEQLF. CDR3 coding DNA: TGTGCCAGCAGTCAGGGACAGAGCGGGAGGTACAATGAGCAGCTCTTC.

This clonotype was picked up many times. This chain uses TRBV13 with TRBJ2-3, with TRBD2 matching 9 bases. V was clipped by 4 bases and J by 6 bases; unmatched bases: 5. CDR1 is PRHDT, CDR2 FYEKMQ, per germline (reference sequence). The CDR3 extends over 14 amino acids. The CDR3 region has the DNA TGTGCCAGCAGCTCTGGGACTAGCTTGGATACGCAGTATTTT. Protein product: CASSSGTSLDTQYF.

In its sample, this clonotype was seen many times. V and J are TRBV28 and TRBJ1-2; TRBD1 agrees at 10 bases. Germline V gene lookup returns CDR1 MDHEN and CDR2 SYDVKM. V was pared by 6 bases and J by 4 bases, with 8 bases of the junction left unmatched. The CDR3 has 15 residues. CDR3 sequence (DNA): TGTGCCAGCAGCCGGGACAGGGGACCCCTCTATGGCTACACCTTC. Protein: CASSRDRGPLYGYTF.

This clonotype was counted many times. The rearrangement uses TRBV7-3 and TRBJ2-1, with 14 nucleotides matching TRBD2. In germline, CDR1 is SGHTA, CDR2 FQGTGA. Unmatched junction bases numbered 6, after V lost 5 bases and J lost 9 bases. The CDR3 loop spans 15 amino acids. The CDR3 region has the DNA TGTGCCAGCAGCGAGACTAGCGGGGGGGTGGGTGAGCAGTTCTTC. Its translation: CASSETSGGVGEQFF.

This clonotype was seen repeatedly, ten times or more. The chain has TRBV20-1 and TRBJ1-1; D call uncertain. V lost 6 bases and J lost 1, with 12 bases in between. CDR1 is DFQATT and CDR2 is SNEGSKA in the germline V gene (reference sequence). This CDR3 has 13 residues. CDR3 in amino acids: CSALNPGNTEAFF. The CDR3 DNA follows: TGCAGTGCACTCAACCCAGGGAACACTGAAGCTTTCTTT.

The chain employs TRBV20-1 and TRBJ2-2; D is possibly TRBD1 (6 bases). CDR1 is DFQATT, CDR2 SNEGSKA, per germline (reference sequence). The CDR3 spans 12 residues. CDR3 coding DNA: TGCAGGGGGGCCCCGAACACCGGGGAGCTGTTTTTT. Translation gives CRGAPNTGELFF.

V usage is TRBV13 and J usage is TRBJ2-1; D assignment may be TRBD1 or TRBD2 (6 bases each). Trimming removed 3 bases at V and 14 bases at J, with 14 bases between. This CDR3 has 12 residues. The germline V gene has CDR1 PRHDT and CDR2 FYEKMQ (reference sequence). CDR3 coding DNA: TGTGCCAGCAGCTTGGCCGGGGGACAAGAGTTCTTC. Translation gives CASSLAGGQEFF.

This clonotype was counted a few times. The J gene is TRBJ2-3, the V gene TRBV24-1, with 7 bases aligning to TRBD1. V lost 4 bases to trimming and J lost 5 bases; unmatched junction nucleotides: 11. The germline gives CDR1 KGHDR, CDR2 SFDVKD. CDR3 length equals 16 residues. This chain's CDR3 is CATSDPTGWFGDTQYF. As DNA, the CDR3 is TGTGCCACCAGTGACCCGACAGGGTGGTTCGGAGATACGCAGTATTTT.

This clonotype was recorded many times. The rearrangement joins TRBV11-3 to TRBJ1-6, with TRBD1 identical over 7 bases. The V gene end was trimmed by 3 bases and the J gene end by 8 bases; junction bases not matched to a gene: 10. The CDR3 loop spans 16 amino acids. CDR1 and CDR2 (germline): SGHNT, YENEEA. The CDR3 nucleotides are TGTGCCAGCAGCTTCAGACGCCGGGACAGAGATTCACCCCTCCACTTT. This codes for CASSFRRRDRDSPLHF. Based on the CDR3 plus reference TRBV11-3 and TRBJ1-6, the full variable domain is EAGVVQSPRYKIIEKKQPVAFWCNPISGHNTLYWYLQNLGQGPELLIRYENEEAVDDSQLPKDRFSAERLKGVDSTLKIQPAELGDSAVYLCASSFRRRDRDSPLHFGNGTRLTVT.

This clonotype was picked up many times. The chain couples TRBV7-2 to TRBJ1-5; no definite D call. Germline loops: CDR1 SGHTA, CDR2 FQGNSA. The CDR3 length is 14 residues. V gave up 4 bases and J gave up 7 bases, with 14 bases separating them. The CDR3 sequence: CASSSLGVRQPQHF. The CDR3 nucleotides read TGTGCCAGCAGCTCCCTGGGAGTGCGACAGCCCCAGCATTTT.

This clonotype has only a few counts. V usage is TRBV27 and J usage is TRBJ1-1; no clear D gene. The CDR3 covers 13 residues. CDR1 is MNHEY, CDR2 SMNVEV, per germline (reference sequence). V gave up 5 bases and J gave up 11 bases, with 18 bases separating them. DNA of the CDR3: TGTGCCAGCAGTCCCCGCCCATCACCTATGGCTTTCTTT. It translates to CASSPRPSPMAFF.

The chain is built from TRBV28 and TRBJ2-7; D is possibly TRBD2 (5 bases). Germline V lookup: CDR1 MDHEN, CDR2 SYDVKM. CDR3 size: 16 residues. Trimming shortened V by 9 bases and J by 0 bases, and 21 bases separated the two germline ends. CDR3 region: CARPRWRPTRSYEQYF. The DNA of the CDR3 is TGTGCCAGACCCCGTTGGAGGCCTACCCGCTCCTACGAGCAGTACTTC.

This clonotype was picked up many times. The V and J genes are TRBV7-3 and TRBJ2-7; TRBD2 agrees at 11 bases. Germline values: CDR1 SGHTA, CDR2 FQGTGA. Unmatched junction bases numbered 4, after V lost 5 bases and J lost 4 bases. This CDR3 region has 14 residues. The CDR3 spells CASSETSGDYEQYF. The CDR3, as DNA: TGTGCCAGCAGCGAGACTAGCGGGGATTACGAGCAGTACTTC.

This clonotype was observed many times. Here the CDR3 DNA reads TGTGCCTCGGGGTTCTATGGCTACACCTTC. Translated: CASGFYGYTF. The chain employs TRBV30 and TRBJ1-2; D gene uncertain. V lost 7 bases and J 4 bases, leaving 7 bases between the germline ends. The CDR3 spans 10 residues. Per the germline V gene, CDR1 is GTSNPN and CDR2 is SVGIG (reference sequence).

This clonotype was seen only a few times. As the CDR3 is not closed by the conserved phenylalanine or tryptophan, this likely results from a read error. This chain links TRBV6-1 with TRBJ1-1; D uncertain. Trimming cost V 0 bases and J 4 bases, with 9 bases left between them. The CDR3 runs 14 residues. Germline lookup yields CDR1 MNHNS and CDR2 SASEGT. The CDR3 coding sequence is TGTGCCAGCAGTGAAGCGTACTCGGGCACTGAAGCTTTCCTT. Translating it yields CASSEAYSGTEAFL.

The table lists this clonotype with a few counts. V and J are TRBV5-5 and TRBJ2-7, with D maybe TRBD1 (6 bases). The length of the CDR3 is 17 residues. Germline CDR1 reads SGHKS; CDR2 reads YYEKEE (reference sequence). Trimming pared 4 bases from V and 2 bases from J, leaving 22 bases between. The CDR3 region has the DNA TGTGCCAGCAGCCTCCTGGTGGTGGACAGACTTCCCTACGAGCAGTACTTC. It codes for CASSLLVVDRLPYEQYF.

CDR3 sequence reads: CASSQDRGGLAGLNEQFF. As DNA, the CDR3 is TGTGCCAGCAGCCAAGATCGGGGGGGACTAGCGGGACTTAATGAGCAGTTCTTC. V and J are TRBV14 and TRBJ2-1, with TRBD2 identical over 13 bases. From germline, CDR1 is SGHDN and CDR2 FVKESK. V was clipped by 0 bases and J by 7 bases; unmatched bases: 9. This CDR3 is 18 amino acids long.

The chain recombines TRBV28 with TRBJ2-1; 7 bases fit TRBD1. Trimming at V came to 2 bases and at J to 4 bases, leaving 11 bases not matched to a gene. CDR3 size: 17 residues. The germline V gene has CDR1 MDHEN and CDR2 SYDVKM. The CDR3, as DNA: TGTGCCAGCAGTTTAGTGAAGGGGGCCGCGTTGTACAATGAGCAGTTCTTC. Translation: CASSLVKGAALYNEQFF. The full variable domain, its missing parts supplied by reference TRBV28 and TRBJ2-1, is DVKVTQSSRYLVKRTGEKVFLECVQDMDHENMFWYRQDPGLGLRLIYFSYDVKMKEKGDIPEGYSVSREKKERFSLILESASTNQTSMYLCASSLVKGAALYNEQFFGPGTRLTVL.

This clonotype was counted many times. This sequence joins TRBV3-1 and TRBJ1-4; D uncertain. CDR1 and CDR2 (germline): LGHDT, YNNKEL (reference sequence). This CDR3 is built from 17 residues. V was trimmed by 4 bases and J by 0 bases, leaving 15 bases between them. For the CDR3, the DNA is TGTGCCAGCAGCCCAACCCGACCCCCCGCAACTAATGAAAAACTGTTTTTT. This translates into CASSPTRPPATNEKLFF.